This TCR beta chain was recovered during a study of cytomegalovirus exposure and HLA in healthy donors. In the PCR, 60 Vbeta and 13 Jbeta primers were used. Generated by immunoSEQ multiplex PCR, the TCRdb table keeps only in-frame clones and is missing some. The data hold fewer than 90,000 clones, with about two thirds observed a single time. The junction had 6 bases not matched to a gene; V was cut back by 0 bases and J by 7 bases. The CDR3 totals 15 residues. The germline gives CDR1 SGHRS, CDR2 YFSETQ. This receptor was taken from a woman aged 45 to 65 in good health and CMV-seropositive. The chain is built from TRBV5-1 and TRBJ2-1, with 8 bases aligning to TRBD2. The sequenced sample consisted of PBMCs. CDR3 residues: CASSLVATSVNEQFF. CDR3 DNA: TGCGCCAGCAGCTTGGTGGCGACTAGCGTTAATGAGCAGTTCTTC.